This entry describes one T cell receptor (beta chain). CDR1 and CDR2 (germline): SGHTA, FQGTGA. The CDR3 is 17 residues long. From the 5' RACE reads, TCRdb lists one entry per CDR3 protein and no DNA. The sample holds fewer than 550,000 distinct CDR3 sequences. The data are from a study of T cells expressing NK-cell markers. Study-wide background: Investigators obtained TCR beta repertoires from sorted CD3+CD56+NKG2C+, CD3+CD56+NKG2C- and CD3+CD56-NKG2C+ T cells.

This clonotype was sampled from a woman between 50 and 59 years old in good health. This rearrangement joins TRBV7-3 to TRBJ2-1; there is no DNA to check the TCRdb D call of TRBD2. Sequences were obtained from blood T cells: a sorted CD56 or NKG2C T cell subset, CD4+ or CD8+ T cells, or bulk PBMC T cells (not recorded which). CDR3 sequence: CASSLRPSGRAGNEQFF.